This T cell receptor (beta chain) was captured by sequencing in a study of blood T cell repertoires in COVID-19. The V segment lost 3 bases and the J segment 4 bases; nucleotides outside the gene matches: 15. Germline V gives CDR1 MNHEY, CDR2 SMNVEV (reference sequence). CDR3 length: 17 residues. TCRdb keeps only in-frame clones here, not all; method: immunoSEQ multiplex PCR. The sample consists of about 34,000 clones, more than 80% of them appearing once. Sequences were obtained from peripheral blood. V usage is TRBV27 and J usage is TRBJ2-7; 7 nucleotides match TRBD1. The TCR was taken from a woman aged 70-85 years with acute or convalescent COVID-19. CDR3 amino acids: CASSLVAGTAYQYEQYF. The DNA of the CDR3 is TGTGCCAGCAGTTTGGTCGCCGGGACAGCCTACCAATACGAGCAGTACTTC.